This T cell receptor beta chain comes out of a study of PD-1 blockade in classical Hodgkin lymphoma. Study as a whole: Intravenous infusions of nivolumab 3 mg/kg reached patients every 2 weeks.

With no exception, relapse followed autologous stem cell transplantation in all patients, and brentuximab vedotin exposure varied. Complete response, partial response or progressive disease constituted the best responses recorded. Sequencing was performed with immunoSEQ multiplex PCR; in TCRdb, only in-frame clones are kept and a portion is missing. The data show under 110,000 clones, 75% to 90% seen once. Only one count was recorded for this clone. Its specificity is not known. The study, taken as a whole, reports: Baseline diversity resembling that of newly diagnosed patients was seen in complete responders. Patients were excluded if nivolumab began under 1 year after ASCT (the autologous transplant).

Germline V gene lookup returns CDR1 PRHDT and CDR2 FYEKMQ (reference sequence). CDR3 length: 13 residues. V lost 8 bases, J lost 0 bases, and 10 bases lay in between. The chain employs TRBV13 and TRBJ1-1; possibly TRBD1 for D (6 bases). The source is a human donor with classical Hodgkin lymphoma. This material consisted of peripheral blood mononuclear cells (PBMCs), taken before the second cycle of nivolumab. CDR3 nucleotides: TGTGCCAGCGGAGGACAGATGAACACTGAAGCTTTCTTT. Protein: CASGGQMNTEAFF.